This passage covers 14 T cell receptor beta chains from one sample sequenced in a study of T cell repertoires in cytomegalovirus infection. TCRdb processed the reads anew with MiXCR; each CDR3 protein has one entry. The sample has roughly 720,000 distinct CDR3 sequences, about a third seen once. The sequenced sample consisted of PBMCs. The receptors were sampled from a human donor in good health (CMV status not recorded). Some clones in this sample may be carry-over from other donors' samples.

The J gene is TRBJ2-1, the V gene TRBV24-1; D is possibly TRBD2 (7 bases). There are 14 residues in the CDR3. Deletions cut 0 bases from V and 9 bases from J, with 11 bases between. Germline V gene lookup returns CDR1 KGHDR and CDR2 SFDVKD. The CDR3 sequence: CATSDLGGAPEQFF. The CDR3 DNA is TGTGCCACCAGTGATTTGGGGGGGGCACCTGAGCAGTTCTTC.

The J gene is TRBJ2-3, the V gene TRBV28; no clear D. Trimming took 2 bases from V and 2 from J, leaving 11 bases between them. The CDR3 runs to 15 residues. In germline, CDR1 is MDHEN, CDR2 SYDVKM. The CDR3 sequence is CASSLKGPFTDTQYF. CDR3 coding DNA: TGTGCCAGCAGTTTAAAAGGGCCCTTCACAGATACGCAGTATTTT.

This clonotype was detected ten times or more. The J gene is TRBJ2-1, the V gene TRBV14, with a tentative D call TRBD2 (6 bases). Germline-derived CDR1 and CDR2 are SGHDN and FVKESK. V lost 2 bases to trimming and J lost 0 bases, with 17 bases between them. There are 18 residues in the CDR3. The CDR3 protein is CASSQPFGGGTSYNEQFF. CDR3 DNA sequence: TGTGCCAGCAGCCAACCCTTCGGCGGCGGGACCTCCTACAATGAGCAGTTCTTC.

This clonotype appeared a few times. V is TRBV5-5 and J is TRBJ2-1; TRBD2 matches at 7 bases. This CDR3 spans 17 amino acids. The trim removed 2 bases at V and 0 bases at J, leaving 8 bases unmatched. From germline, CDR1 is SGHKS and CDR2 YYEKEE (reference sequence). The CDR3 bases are TGTGCCAGCAGCTTAAATCCTAGCGGTAGCTCCTACAATGAGCAGTTCTTC. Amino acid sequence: CASSLNPSGSSYNEQFF.

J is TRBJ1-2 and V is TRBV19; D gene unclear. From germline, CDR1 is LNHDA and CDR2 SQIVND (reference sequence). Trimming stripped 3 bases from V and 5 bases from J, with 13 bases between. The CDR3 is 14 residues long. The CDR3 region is CASSMMGLQYGYTF. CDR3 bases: TGTGCCAGTAGTATGATGGGCCTCCAGTATGGCTACACCTTC.

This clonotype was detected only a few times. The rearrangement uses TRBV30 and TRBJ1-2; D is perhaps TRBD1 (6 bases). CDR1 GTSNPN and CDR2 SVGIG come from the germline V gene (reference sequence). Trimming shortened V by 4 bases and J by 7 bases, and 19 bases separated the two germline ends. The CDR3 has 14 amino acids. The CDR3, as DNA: TGTGCCTGGACCGAACCCGGGACACGTAGTGGCTACACCTTC. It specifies CAWTEPGTRSGYTF.

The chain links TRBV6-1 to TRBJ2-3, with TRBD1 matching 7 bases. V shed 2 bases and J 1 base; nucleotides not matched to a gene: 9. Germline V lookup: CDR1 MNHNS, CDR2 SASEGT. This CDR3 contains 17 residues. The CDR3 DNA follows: TGTGCCAGCAGTGAATCTCGGAGGACAGGAGGCACAGATACGCAGTATTTT. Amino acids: CASSESRRTGGTDTQYF.

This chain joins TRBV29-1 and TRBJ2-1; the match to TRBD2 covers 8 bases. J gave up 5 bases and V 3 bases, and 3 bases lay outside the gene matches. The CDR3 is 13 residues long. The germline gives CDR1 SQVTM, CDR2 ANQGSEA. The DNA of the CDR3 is TGCAGCGTTGATAAGCGGGAGAACAATGAGCAGTTCTTC. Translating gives CSVDKRENNEQFF.

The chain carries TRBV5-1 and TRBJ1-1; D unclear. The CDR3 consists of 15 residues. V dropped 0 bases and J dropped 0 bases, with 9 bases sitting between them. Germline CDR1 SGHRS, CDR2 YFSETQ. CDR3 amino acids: CASSLAVGMNTEAFF. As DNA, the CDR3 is TGCGCCAGCAGCTTGGCAGTGGGAATGAACACTGAAGCTTTCTTT.

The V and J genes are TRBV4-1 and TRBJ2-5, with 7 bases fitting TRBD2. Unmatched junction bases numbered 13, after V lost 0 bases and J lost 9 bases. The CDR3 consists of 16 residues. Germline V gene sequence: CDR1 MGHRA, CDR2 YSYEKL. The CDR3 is CASSQDREALGRAQYF. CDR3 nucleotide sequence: TGCGCCAGCAGCCAAGATCGGGAGGCCCTAGGACGGGCCCAGTACTTC.

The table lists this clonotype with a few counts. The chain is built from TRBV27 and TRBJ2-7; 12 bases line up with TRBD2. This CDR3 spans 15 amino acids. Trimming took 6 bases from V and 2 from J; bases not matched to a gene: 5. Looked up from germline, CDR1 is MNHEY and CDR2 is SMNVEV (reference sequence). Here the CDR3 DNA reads TGTGCCAGCAGCCCCACTAGCGGGGGGCCCTACGAGCAGTACTTC. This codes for CASSPTSGGPYEQYF.

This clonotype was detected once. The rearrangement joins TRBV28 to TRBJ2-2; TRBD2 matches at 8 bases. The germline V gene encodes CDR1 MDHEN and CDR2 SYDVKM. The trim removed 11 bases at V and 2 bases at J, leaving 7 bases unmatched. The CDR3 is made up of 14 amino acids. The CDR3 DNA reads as TGTGCCTGTCGGGGGGGGGAAAACACCGGGGAGCTGTTTTTT. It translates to CACRGGENTGELFF.

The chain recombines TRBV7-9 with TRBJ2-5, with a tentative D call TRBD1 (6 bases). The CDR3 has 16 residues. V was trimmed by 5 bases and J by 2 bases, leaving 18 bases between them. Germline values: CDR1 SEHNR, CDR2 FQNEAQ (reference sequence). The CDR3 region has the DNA TGTGCCAGCAGCGGCCGGGACACAAATTTACAAGAGACCCAGTACTTC. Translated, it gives CASSGRDTNLQETQYF.

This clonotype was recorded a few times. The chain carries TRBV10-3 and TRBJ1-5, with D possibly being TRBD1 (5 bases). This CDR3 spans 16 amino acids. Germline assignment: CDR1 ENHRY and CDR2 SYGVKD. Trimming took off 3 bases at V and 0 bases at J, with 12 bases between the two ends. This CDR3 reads CAISDRRENSNQPQHF. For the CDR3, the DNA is TGTGCCATCAGTGACCGCAGGGAAAATAGCAATCAGCCCCAGCATTTT.